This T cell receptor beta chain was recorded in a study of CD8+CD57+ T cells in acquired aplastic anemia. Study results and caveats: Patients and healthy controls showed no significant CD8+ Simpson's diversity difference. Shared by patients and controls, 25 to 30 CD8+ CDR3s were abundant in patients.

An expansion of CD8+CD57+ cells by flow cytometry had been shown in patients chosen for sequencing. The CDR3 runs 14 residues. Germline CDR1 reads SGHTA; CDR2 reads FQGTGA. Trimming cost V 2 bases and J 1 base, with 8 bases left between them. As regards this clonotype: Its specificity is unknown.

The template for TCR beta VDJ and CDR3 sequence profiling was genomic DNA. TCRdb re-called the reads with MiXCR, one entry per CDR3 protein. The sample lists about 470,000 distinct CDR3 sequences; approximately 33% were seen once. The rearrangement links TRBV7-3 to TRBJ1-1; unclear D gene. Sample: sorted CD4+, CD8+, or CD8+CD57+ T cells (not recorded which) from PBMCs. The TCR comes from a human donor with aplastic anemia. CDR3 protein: CASSLQPRNTEAFF. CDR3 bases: TGTGCCAGCAGCTTACAGCCCAGGAACACTGAAGCTTTCTTT.